Listed below are T cell receptor beta chains from one sample, sequenced in a study of T-cell memory formation after mild COVID-19. TCRdb reanalysed the 5' RACE reads using MiXCR and keeps one entry per CDR3 protein. The sample yields some 290,000 distinct CDR3 sequences, around 15% seen once. Specimen: PBMCs or a T cell subset sorted from them (not recorded which). The source of these receptors is a man aged 18 to 30 who had mild COVID-19 (a few samples of this study predate the infection). Cell type and time point are not known. Both conserved end residues are part of each CDR3. The order of the fields is D gene, clone size, V gene, J gene, CDR3 protein, CDR3 DNA. A D gene is named only where the DNA matches it firmly. Part of the rows lack a size; the others show once, few, many or a class for expanded clones.

>NA|NA|TRBV18|TRBJ2-1
CASSPIFRGRYEQFF
TGTGCCAGCTCACCAATCTTTCGGGGGAGATATGAGCAGTTCTTC
>NA|few|TRBV5-1|TRBJ2-3
CASRENSGTDTQYF
TGCGCCAGCAGAGAAAATAGCGGCACAGATACGCAGTATTTT
>NA|many|TRBV5-1|TRBJ2-5
CASSLGGTRETQYF
TGCGCCAGCAGCTTGGGCGGAACTAGGGAGACCCAGTACTTC
>TRBD2|few|TRBV12-3/TRBV12-4|TRBJ2-5
CASSPRGGGNQETQYF
TGTGCCAGCAGCCCCAGGGGCGGGGGGAATCAAGAGACCCAGTACTTC
>NA|NA|TRBV5-1|TRBJ2-5
CASSLLRQPGETQYF
TGCGCCAGCAGCTTGTTACGACAACCGGGGGAGACCCAGTACTTC
>NA|NA|TRBV5-1|TRBJ1-1
CASFSGGNTEAFF
TGCGCCAGCTTCAGTGGAGGGAACACTGAAGCTTTCTTT
>NA|NA|TRBV6-5|TRBJ1-6
CASSYSRPGTGDSPLHF
TGTGCCAGCAGTTACTCCCGTCCGGGTACAGGCGACTCACCCCTCCACTTT
>NA|NA|TRBV29-1|TRBJ1-2
CSVEDRQGWGYTF
TGCAGCGTTGAAGATCGCCAGGGCTGGGGCTACACCTTC
>NA|many|TRBV5-5|TRBJ2-7
CASSPGLNSYEQYF
TGTGCCAGCAGTCCCGGGCTTAACTCCTACGAGCAGTACTTC
>TRBD2|many|TRBV7-9|TRBJ2-5
CASREGLADQETQYF
TGTGCCAGCAGGGAGGGACTAGCCGACCAAGAGACCCAGTACTTC
>TRBD1|few|TRBV12-3/TRBV12-4|TRBJ1-2
CASSLQGQVSYGYTF
TGTGCCAGCAGTTTACAGGGACAGGTTAGCTATGGCTACACCTTC
>TRBD1|NA|TRBV4-1|TRBJ1-5
CASSQDFGDRANQPQHF
TGCGCCAGCAGCCAAGACTTTGGAGACAGGGCCAATCAGCCCCAGCATTTT
>NA|NA|TRBV7-9|TRBJ2-5
CASSFSVPSETQYF
TGTGCCAGCAGCTTCTCCGTCCCTTCAGAGACCCAGTACTTC
>NA|few|TRBV12-3/TRBV12-4|TRBJ1-1
CASSLYQGQTEAFF
TGTGCCAGCAGTTTATATCAGGGGCAGACTGAAGCTTTCTTT
>NA|NA|TRBV7-9|TRBJ2-2
CASSSVSGELFF
TGTGCCAGCAGCTCCGTATCCGGGGAGCTGTTTTTT
>TRBD2|NA|TRBV9|TRBJ2-1
CASSVGRGGDEQFF
TGTGCCAGCAGCGTTGGGCGGGGGGGCGATGAGCAGTTCTTC
>NA|few|TRBV7-2|TRBJ2-5
CASSAPPVGETQYF
TGTGCCAGCAGCGCCCCCCCCGTGGGGGAGACCCAGTACTTC
>NA|NA|TRBV7-2|TRBJ1-5
CASSFVQNQPQHF
TGTGCCAGCAGCTTTGTCCAGAATCAGCCCCAGCATTTT
>NA|NA|TRBV11-1|TRBJ2-2
CASSLDELTGELFF
TGTGCCAGCAGCTTAGATGAGCTTACCGGGGAGCTGTTTTTT
>TRBD1|NA|TRBV20-1|TRBJ1-1
CSAPAGTGNTEAFF
TGCAGTGCTCCTGCCGGGACAGGTAACACTGAAGCTTTCTTT
>TRBD1|few|TRBV4-3|TRBJ1-5
CASSQDYQGAYQPQHF
TGCGCCAGCAGCCAAGATTACCAGGGGGCTTATCAGCCCCAGCATTTT
>NA|NA|TRBV28|TRBJ2-5
CACRGGGLQETQYF
TGTGCCTGCCGCGGCGGGGGCCTCCAAGAGACCCAGTACTTC
>TRBD2|NA|TRBV7-3|TRBJ2-3
CASSLGTSGRTDTQYF
TGTGCCAGCAGCTTAGGGACTAGCGGCCGCACAGATACGCAGTATTTT
>NA|NA|TRBV4-1|TRBJ1-2
CASSQVGTDYNYGYTF
TGCGCCAGCAGCCAAGTGGGGACGGACTATAACTATGGCTACACCTTC
>NA|NA|TRBV9|TRBJ2-7
CASSVGGHEQYF
TGTGCCAGCAGCGTAGGAGGCCACGAGCAGTACTTC
>NA|few|TRBV3-1|TRBJ2-5
CASSQPYETQYF
TGTGCCAGCAGCCAGCCGTACGAGACCCAGTACTTC
>TRBD1|few|TRBV6-2/TRBV6-3|TRBJ2-7
CASSSVRTGAYEQYF
TGTGCCAGCAGCAGCGTTCGGACAGGGGCCTACGAGCAGTACTTC